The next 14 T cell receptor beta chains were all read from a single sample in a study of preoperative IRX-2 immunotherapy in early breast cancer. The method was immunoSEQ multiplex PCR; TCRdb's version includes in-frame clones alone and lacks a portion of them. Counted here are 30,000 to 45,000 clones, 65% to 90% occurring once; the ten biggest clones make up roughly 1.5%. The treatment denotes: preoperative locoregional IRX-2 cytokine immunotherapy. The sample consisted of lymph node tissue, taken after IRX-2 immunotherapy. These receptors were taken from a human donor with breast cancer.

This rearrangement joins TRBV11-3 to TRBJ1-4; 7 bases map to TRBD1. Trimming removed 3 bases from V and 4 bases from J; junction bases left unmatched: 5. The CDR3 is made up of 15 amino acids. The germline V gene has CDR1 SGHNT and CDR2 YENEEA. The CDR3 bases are TGTGCCAGCAGCTTCCGACAGGGAGGTAATGAAAAACTGTTTTTT. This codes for CASSFRQGGNEKLFF.

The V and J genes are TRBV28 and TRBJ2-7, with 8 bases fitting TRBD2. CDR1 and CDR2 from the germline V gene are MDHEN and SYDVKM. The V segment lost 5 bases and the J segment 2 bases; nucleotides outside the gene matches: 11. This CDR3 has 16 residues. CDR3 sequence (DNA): TGTGCCAGCAGTCCCTTCCTAGCGGGCGGGGCCTACGAGCAGTACTTC. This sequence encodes CASSPFLAGGAYEQYF. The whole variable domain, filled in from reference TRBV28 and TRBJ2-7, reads DVKVTQSSRYLVKRTGEKVFLECVQDMDHENMFWYRQDPGLGLRLIYFSYDVKMKEKGDIPEGYSVSREKKERFSLILESASTNQTSMYLCASSPFLAGGAYEQYFGPGTRLTVT.

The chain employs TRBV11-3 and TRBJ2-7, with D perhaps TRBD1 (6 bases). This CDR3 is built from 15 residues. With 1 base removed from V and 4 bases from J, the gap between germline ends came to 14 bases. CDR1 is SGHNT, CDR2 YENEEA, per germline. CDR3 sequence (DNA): TGTGCCAGCAGCTTAGTCTCAGGGGTGGGTTACGAGCAGTACTTC. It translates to CASSLVSGVGYEQYF.

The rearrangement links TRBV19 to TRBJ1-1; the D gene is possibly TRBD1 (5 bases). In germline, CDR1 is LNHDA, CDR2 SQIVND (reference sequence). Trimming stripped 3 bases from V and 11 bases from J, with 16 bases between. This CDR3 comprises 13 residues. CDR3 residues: CASSIRPGSGAFF. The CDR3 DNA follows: TGTGCCAGTAGTATCAGACCAGGGTCGGGGGCTTTCTTT.

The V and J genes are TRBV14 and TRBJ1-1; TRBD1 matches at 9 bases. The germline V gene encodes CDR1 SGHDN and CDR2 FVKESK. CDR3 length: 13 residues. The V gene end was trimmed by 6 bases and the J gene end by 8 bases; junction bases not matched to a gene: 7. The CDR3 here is CASRHTGTGEAFF. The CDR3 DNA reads TGTGCCAGCAGACACACCGGGACAGGGGAAGCTTTCTTT.

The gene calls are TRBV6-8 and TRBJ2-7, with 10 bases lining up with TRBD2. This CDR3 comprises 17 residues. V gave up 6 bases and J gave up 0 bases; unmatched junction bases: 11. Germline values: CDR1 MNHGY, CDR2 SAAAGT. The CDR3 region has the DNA TGTGCCAGCAGCTCCGTCCCGGGACTAGCGCGCTCCTACGAGCAGTACTTC. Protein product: CASSSVPGLARSYEQYF.

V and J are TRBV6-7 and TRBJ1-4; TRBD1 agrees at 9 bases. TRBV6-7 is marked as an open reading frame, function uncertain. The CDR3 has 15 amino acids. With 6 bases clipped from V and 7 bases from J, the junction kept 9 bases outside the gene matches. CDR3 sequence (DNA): TGTGCCAGCAGCATAACAGGGGGCTCGACTGAAAAACTGTTTTTT. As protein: CASSITGGSTEKLFF.

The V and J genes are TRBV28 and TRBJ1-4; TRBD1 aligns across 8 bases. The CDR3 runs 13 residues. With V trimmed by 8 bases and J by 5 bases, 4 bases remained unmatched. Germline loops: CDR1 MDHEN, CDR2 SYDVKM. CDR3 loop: CASGQGGNEKLFF. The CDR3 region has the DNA TGTGCCAGCGGACAGGGAGGGAATGAAAAACTGTTTTTT.

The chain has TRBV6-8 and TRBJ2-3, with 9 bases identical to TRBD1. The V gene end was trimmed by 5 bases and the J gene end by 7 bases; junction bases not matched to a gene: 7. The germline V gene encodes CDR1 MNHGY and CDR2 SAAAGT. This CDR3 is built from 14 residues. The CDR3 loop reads CASSIQGARYTQYF. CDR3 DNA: TGTGCCAGCAGTATACAGGGGGCTCGGTATACGCAGTATTTT.

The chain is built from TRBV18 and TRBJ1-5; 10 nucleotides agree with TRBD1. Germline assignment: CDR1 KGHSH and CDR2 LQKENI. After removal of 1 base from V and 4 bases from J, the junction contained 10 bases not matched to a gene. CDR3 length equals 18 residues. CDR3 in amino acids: CASSPRSGTGVGNQPQHF. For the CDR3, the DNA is TGTGCCAGCTCACCACGATCCGGGACAGGGGTGGGGAATCAGCCCCAGCATTTT.

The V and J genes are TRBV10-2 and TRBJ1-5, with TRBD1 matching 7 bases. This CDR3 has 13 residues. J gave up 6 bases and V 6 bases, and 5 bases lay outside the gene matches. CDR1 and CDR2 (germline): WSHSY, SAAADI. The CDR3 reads CASSRQGSQPQHF. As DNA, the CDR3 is TGCGCCAGCAGCCGACAGGGTAGTCAGCCCCAGCATTTT.

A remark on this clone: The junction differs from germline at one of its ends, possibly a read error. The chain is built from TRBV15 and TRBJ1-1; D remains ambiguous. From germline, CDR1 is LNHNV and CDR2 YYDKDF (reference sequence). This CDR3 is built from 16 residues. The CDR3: CATSRDRLQVNTEVFF. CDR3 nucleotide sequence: TGTGCCACCAGCAGAGATAGGTTGCAGGTGAACACTGAAGTTTTCTTT.

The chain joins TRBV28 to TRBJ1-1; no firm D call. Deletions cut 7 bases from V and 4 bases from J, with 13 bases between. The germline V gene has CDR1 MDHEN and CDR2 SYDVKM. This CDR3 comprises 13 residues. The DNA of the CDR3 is TGTGCCAGCACGGAGGGAGCGGCCACTGAAGCTTTCTTT. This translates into CASTEGAATEAFF.

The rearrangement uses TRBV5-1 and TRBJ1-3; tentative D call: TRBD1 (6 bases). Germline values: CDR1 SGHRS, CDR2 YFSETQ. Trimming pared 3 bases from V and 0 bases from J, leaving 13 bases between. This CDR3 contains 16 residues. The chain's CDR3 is CASSWGGQSSGNTIYF. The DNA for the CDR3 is TGCGCCAGCAGCTGGGGGGGACAAAGCTCTGGAAACACCATATATTTT.